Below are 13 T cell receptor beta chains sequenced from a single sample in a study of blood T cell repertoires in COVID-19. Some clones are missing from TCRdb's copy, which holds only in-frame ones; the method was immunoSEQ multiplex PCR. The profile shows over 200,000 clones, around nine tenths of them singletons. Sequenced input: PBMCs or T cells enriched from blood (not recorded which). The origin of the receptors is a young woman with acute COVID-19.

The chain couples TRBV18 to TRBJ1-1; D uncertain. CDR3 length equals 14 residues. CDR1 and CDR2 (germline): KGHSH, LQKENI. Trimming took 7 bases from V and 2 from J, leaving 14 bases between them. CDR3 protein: CASLLNALNTEAFF. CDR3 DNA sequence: TGTGCCAGCTTACTTAATGCCCTTAACACTGAAGCTTTCTTT.

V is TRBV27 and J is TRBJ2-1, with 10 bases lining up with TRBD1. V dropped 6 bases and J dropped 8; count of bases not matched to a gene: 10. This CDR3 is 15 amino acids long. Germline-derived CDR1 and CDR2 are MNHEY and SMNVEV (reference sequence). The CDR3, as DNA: TGTGCCAGCAGCTACGCCGGGACAGGGGTCCATGAGCAGTTCTTC. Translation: CASSYAGTGVHEQFF.

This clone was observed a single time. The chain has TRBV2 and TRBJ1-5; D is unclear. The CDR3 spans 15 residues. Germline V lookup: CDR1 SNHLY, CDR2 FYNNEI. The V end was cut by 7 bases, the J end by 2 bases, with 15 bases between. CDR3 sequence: CASNLLEGGNQPQHF. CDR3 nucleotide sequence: TGTGCCAGCAACCTACTGGAGGGCGGCAATCAGCCCCAGCATTTT.

This CDR3 reads CASSPPPGAGTYEQYF. In nucleotides, the CDR3 is TGTGCCAGCAGCCCCCCGCCTGGGGCAGGGACCTACGAGCAGTACTTC. The gene calls are TRBV3-1 (or the pseudogene TRBV3-2) and TRBJ2-7, with D possibly TRBD1 on 5 matching bases. The CDR3 extends over 16 amino acids. Germline lookup yields CDR1 LGHDT and CDR2 YNNKEL (reference sequence). V was clipped by 4 bases and J by 2 bases, with 18 bases between them.

The CDR3 sequence is CASSPPVDRGLYEQYF. The CDR3 DNA reads as TGTGCCAGCTCACCACCGGTCGACAGGGGTTTATACGAGCAGTACTTC. The V gene is TRBV18, the J gene TRBJ2-7; 8 bases map to TRBD1. The trim removed 0 bases at V and 4 bases at J, leaving 8 bases unmatched. The CDR3 is 16 residues long. CDR1 and CDR2 (germline): KGHSH, LQKENI.

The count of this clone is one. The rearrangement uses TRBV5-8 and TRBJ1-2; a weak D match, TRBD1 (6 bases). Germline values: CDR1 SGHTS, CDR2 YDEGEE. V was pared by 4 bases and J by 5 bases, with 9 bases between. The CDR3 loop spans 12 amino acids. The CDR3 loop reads CASSTQGYGYTF. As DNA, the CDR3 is TGTGCCAGCAGCACACAGGGTTATGGCTACACCTTC.

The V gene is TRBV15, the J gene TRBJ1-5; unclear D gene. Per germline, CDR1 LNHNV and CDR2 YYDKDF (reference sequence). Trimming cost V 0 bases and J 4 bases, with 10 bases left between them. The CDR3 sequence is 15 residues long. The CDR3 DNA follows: TGTGCCACCAGCAGAGATCTTGGCAGTAATCAGCCCCAGCATTTT. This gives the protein CATSRDLGSNQPQHF.

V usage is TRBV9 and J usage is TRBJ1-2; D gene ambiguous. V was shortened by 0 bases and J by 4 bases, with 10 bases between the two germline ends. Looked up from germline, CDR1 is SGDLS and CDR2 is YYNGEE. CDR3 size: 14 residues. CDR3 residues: CASSVEGGPYGYTF. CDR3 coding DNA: TGTGCCAGCAGCGTAGAGGGAGGCCCCTATGGCTACACCTTC.

This CDR3 is CASSSSTVDEQFF. The CDR3 region has the DNA TGTGCCAGCAGCTCGTCCACGGTGGATGAGCAGTTCTTC. The chain combines TRBV7-6 with TRBJ2-1; D call uncertain. Germline values: CDR1 SGHVS, CDR2 FNYEAQ. This CDR3 has 13 amino acids. V gave up 4 bases and J gave up 8 bases, with 12 bases separating them. The full variable domain, completed using reference TRBV7-6 and TRBJ2-1, is GAGVSQSPRYKVTKRGQDVALRCDPISGHVSLYWYRQALGQGPEFLTYFNYEAQQDKSGLPNDRFSAERPEGSISTLTIQRTEQRDSAMYRCASSSSTVDEQFFGPGTRLTVL.

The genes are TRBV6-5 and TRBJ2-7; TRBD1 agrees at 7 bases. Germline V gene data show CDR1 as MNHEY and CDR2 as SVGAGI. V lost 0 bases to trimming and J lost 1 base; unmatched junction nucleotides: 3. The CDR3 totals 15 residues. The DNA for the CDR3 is TGTGCCAGCAGTTACTCGAGGGACAGTTCCTACGAGCAGTACTTC. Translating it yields CASSYSRDSSYEQYF.

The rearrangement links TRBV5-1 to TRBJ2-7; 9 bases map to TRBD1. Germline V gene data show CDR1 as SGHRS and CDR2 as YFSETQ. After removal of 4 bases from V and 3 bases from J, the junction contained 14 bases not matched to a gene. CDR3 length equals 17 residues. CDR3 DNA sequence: TGCGCCAGCAGCCTGACGGTTCCGGGACAGGGCTTCTACGAGCAGTACTTC. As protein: CASSLTVPGQGFYEQYF. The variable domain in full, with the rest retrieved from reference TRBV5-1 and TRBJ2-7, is KAGVTQTPRYLIKTRGQQVTLSCSPISGHRSVSWYQQTPGQGLQFLFEYFSETQRNKGNFPGRFSGRQFSNSRSEMNVSTLELGDSALYLCASSLTVPGQGFYEQYFGPGTRLTVT.

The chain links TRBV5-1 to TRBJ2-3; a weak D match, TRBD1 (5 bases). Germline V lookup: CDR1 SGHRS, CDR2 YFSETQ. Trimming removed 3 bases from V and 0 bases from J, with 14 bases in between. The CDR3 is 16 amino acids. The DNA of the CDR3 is TGCGCCAGCAGCTGGGATGACAGATCTAGCACAGATACGCAGTATTTT. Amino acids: CASSWDDRSSTDTQYF.

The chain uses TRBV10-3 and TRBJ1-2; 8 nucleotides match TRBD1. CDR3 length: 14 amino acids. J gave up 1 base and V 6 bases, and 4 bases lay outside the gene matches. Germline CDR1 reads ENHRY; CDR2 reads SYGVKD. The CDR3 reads CAIRGDRGNYGYTF. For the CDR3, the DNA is TGTGCCATCAGGGGTGACAGGGGTAACTATGGCTACACCTTC.